This T cell receptor beta chain was sequenced for a study of memory CD4+ T cells and cytomegalovirus serostatus. Generated by immunoSEQ multiplex PCR, the TCRdb table keeps only in-frame clones and is missing some. The sample yields about 40,000 clones, about 76% seen once. The sort gate was single viable CD3+CD4+CD8-CD45RO+ cells for memory CD4+ T cells. The germline V gene has CDR1 SGHTA and CDR2 FQGNSA. The CDR3 has 12 residues. The ends were cut back, 1 base at V and 9 bases at J, with 9 bases in the middle. The clonotype originates from an adult in good health and CMV-seronegative. The chain employs TRBV7-2 and TRBJ2-5; D possibly corresponds to TRBD1 (6 bases). Sequencing was performed on memory CD4+ T cells from blood. The CDR3 nucleotides read TGTGCCAGCAGCTTAGAGAACAGGGCCCAGTACTTC. This codes for CASSLENRAQYF.